Presented here are 15 T cell receptor beta chains from one specimen sequenced in a study of cytomegalovirus exposure and HLA in healthy donors. The PCR was carried out with 60 Vbeta primers and 13 Jbeta primers. Data came from immunoSEQ multiplex PCR; TCRdb stores just in-frame clones and leaves some out. Among some 200,000 clones, 80% to 85% were seen once, and the ten largest hold 6.3%. Sequenced sample: PBMCs. Receptor source: a man between 40 and 49 years old in good health and CMV-seropositive.

The chain employs TRBV7-2 and TRBJ2-5; the D gene is possibly TRBD1 (5 bases). CDR3 length: 15 amino acids. CDR1 and CDR2 from the germline V gene are SGHTA and FQGNSA. Trimming left V 2 bases short and J 1 base short, with 11 bases between. CDR3 protein: CASSLIFRGQETQYF. In nucleotides, the CDR3 is TGTGCCAGCAGCTTAATCTTTAGGGGCCAAGAGACCCAGTACTTC.

The J gene is TRBJ2-7, the V gene TRBV6-5; possibly TRBD1 for D (5 bases). Germline values: CDR1 MNHEY, CDR2 SVGAGI. There are 16 residues in the CDR3. V was clipped by 6 bases and J by 0 bases, with 18 bases between them. Written as DNA, the CDR3 is TGTGCCAGCAGGTACCAGGGTGGTCCCCTCTCCTACGAGCAGTACTTC. Translating it yields CASRYQGGPLSYEQYF.

The rearrangement uses TRBV6-4 and TRBJ2-3; no clear D. V was clipped by 6 bases and J by 1 base, with 11 bases between them. CDR1 and CDR2 from the germline V gene are MRHNA and SNTAGT. The CDR3 contains 14 residues. Written as DNA, the CDR3 is TGTGCCAGCAGCCTCGGAAGCGGCACAGATACGCAGTATTTT. Amino acids: CASSLGSGTDTQYF.

V gene TRBV29-1 combines with J gene TRBJ2-7; maybe TRBD2 (5 bases). CDR3 length: 12 residues. Germline values: CDR1 SQVTM, CDR2 ANQGSEA. The V gene lost 5 bases and the J gene lost 3 bases, with 11 bases spanning the gap. CDR3 DNA: TGCAGCGTTCCGGGAACACTCTACGAGCAGTACTTC. It yields the protein CSVPGTLYEQYF.

The genes are TRBV10-2 and TRBJ2-7; a possible D gene is TRBD2 (5 bases). The V and J ends lost 4 bases and 7 bases respectively, with 20 bases between them. Germline V CDR1 and CDR2: WSHSY, SAAADI. CDR3 length: 15 residues. The CDR3 is CASSVSSSTTHEQYF. In nucleotides, the CDR3 is TGCGCCAGCAGTGTGTCTAGCTCCACAACCCATGAGCAGTACTTC.

The chain combines TRBV4-2 with TRBJ1-5; maybe TRBD1 (5 bases). CDR1 LGHNA and CDR2 YNFKEQ come from the germline V gene. The CDR3 is 15 residues long. V lost 4 bases and J lost 4, with 14 bases in between. CDR3 sequence: CASSPREQENQPQHF. CDR3 DNA: TGTGCCAGCAGCCCCCGAGAACAGGAGAATCAGCCCCAGCATTTT.

The rearrangement links TRBV2 to TRBJ2-2; D unresolved. In germline, CDR1 is SNHLY, CDR2 FYNNEI. The ends were cut back, 3 bases at V and 5 bases at J, with 13 bases in the middle. The length of the CDR3 is 15 residues. In DNA, the CDR3 is TGTGCCAGCAGTGATCGGAAAAGACTGACCGGGGAGCTGTTTTTT. Translation gives CASSDRKRLTGELFF.

The J gene is TRBJ1-5, the V gene TRBV19; 7 positions match TRBD1. V dropped 7 bases and J dropped 0; count of bases not matched to a gene: 6. CDR1 is LNHDA and CDR2 is SQIVND in the germline V gene (reference sequence). The CDR3 loop spans 15 amino acids. CDR3 sequence: CASKTGTVSNQPQHF. In nucleotides, the CDR3 is TGTGCCAGTAAGACAGGGACGGTTAGCAATCAGCCCCAGCATTTT.

The chain is built from TRBV6-4 and TRBJ2-5; D possibly corresponds to TRBD1 (5 bases). V lost 6 bases, J lost 2 bases, and 10 bases lay in between. The CDR3 is 13 residues long. The germline gives CDR1 MRHNA, CDR2 SNTAGT. DNA for the CDR3: TGTGCCAGCAGCCAGACAGCTCAAGAGACCCAGTACTTC. Protein: CASSQTAQETQYF.

The chain joins TRBV28 to TRBJ2-2, with D maybe TRBD2 (5 bases). Germline-derived CDR1 and CDR2 are MDHEN and SYDVKM. Trimming left V 8 bases short and J 5 bases short, with 15 bases between. There are 14 residues in the CDR3. The chain's CDR3 is CASWGSENTGELFF. The CDR3 coding sequence is TGTGCCAGCTGGGGTAGCGAGAATACCGGGGAGCTGTTTTTT.

The V and J genes are TRBV2 and TRBJ2-1, with 16 bases lining up with TRBD2. Germline V gene lookup returns CDR1 SNHLY and CDR2 FYNNEI. The CDR3 is 19 residues long. The V gene end was trimmed by 6 bases and the J gene end by 2 bases; junction bases not matched to a gene: 10. CDR3: CASRDPGLAGGRTYNEQFF. The CDR3 nucleotides read TGTGCCAGCAGAGATCCGGGACTAGCGGGGGGGCGGACCTACAATGAGCAGTTCTTC.

This clone was seen only a few times. V usage is TRBV5-1 and J usage is TRBJ1-4; no reliable D call. The CDR3 consists of 14 residues. Germline values: CDR1 SGHRS, CDR2 YFSETQ. The V end lost 0 bases, the J end lost 4 bases, and 7 bases lay between the germline ends. The CDR3 reads CASSLAGNNEKLFF. In DNA form, the CDR3 reads TGCGCCAGCAGCTTGGCGGGTAATAATGAAAAACTGTTTTTT.

This rearrangement joins TRBV19 to TRBJ1-5; the match to TRBD1 covers 8 bases. Per the germline V gene, CDR1 is LNHDA and CDR2 is SQIVND (reference sequence). Trimming at V came to 4 bases and at J to 0 bases, leaving 8 bases not matched to a gene. This CDR3 region has 17 residues. The CDR3 sequence: CASSTYRTGHSNQPQHF. The CDR3 DNA reads as TGTGCCAGTAGTACCTATCGGACAGGGCATAGCAATCAGCCCCAGCATTTT.

The chain has TRBV10-1 and TRBJ2-3; possibly TRBD1 for D (6 bases). Looked up from germline, CDR1 is WNHNN and CDR2 is SYGVQD (reference sequence). V dropped 5 bases and J dropped 3 bases, with 12 bases sitting between them. The CDR3 is 14 amino acids. CDR3 residues: CASSPDRLTDTQYF. CDR3 nucleotide sequence: TGCGCCAGCAGTCCAGACAGGTTGACAGATACGCAGTATTTT.

On this clone itself: A read error may account for a junction end that differs from germline. This sequence joins TRBV7-7 and TRBJ2-7; tentatively, D is TRBD2 (6 bases). The CDR3 is 15 residues long. Germline assignment: CDR1 SSHAT and CDR2 FNYEAQ (reference sequence). The CDR3 sequence is CASSLRAGLIYEQYF. The CDR3 region has the DNA TGTGCTAGCAGCTTACGGGCTGGACTAATCTACGAGCAGTACTTC. Filled out from reference TRBV7-7 and TRBJ2-7, the complete variable domain reads GAGVSQSPRYKVTKRGQDVTLRCDPISSHATLYWYQQALGQGPEFLTYFNYEAQPDKSGLPSDRFSAERPEGSISTLTIQRTEQRDSAMYRCASSLRAGLIYEQYFGPGTRLTVT.